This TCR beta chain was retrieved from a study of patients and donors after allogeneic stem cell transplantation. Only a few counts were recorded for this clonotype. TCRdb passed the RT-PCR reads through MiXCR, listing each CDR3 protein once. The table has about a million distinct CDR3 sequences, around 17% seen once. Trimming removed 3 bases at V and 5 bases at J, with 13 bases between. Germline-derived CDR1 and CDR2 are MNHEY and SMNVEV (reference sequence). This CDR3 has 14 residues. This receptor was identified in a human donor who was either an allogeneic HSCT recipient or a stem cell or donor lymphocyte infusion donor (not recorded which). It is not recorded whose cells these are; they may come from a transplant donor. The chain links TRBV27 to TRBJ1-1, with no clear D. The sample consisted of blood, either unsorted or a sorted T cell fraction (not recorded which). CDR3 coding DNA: TGTGCCAGCAGTTTTCTGGTCGCTGGGACTGAAGCTTTCTTT. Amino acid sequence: CASSFLVAGTEAFF.